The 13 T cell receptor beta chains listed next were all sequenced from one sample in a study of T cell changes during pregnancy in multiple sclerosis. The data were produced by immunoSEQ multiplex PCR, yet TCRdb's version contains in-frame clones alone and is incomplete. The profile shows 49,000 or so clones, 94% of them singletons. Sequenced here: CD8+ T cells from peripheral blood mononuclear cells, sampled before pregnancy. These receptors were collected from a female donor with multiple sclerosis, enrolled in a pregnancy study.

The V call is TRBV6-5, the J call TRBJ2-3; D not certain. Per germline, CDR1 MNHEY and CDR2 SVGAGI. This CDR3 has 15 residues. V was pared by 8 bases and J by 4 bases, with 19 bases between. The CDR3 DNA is TGTGCCAGCTCTATACTATCCGAGTTCTCAGATACGCAGTATTTT. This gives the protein CASSILSEFSDTQYF.

DNA for the CDR3: TGCAGCGCCATGGACAGCAACGAGCAGTACTTC. Amino acids: CSAMDSNEQYF. The chain uses TRBV29-1 and TRBJ2-7, with D perhaps matching TRBD1 (6 bases). Trimming left V 7 bases short and J 5 bases short, with 12 bases between. The CDR3 is 11 residues long. The germline CDR1 and CDR2 sequences are SQVTM and ANQGSEA.

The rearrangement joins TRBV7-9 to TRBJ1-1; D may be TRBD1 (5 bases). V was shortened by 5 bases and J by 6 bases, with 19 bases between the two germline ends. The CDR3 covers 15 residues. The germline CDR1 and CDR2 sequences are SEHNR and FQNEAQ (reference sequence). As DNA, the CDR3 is TGTGCCAGCAGCCCCGGGGGTTTTGGAAGTTCTGAAGCTTTCTTT. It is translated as CASSPGGFGSSEAFF.

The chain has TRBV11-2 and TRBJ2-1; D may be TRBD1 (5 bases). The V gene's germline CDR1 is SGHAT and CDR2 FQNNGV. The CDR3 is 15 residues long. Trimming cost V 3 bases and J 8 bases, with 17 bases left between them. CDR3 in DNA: TGTGCCAGCAGCTTTAGGGGTAGAAGTCCCGATGAGCAGTTCTTC. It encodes CASSFRGRSPDEQFF.

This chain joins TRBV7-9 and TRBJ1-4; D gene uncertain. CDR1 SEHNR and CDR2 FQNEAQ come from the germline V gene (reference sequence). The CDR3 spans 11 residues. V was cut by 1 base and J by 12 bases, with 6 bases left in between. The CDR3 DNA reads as TGTGCCAGCAGCTTAGGGAGGGAACTGTTTTTT. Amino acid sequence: CASSLGRELFF.

CDR3 residues: CASSIDGGFPEAFF. The DNA of the CDR3 is TGTGCCAGTAGTATAGATGGGGGGTTCCCTGAAGCTTTCTTT. V usage is TRBV19 and J usage is TRBJ1-1; a weak D match, TRBD1 (5 bases). The CDR3 spans 14 residues. Trimming cost V 0 bases and J 6 bases, with 11 bases left between them. Germline values: CDR1 LNHDA, CDR2 SQIVND (reference sequence). The full variable domain, with the rest looked up from reference TRBV19 and TRBJ1-1, is DGGITQSPKYLFRKEGQNVTLSCEQNLNHDAMYWYRQDPGQGLRLIYYSQIVNDFQKGDIAEGYSVSREKKESFPLTVTSAQKNPTAFYLCASSIDGGFPEAFFGQGTRLTVV.

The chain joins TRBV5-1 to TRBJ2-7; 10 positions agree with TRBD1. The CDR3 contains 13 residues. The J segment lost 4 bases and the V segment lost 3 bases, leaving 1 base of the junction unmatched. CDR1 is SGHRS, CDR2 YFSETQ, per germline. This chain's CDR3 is CASSSGQGYEQYF. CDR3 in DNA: TGCGCCAGCAGCTCGGGACAGGGGTACGAGCAGTACTTC.

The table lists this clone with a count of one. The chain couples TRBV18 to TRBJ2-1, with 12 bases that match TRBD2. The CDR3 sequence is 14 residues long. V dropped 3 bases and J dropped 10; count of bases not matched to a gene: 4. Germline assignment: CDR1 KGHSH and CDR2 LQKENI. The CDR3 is CASSPTSGSLEQFF. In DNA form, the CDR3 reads TGTGCCAGCTCACCGACTAGCGGGAGCCTAGAGCAGTTCTTC.

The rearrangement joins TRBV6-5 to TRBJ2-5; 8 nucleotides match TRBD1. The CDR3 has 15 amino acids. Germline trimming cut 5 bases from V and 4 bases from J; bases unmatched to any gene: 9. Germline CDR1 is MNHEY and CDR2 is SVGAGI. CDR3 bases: TGTGCCAGCAGTCCCGAGGGACAGGTAGGAGAGACCCAGTACTTC. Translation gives CASSPEGQVGETQYF.

CDR3 DNA: TGTGCCAGCAGTTTTGGGGGCCCTGAAGGTAACTATGGCTACACCTTC. Its protein is CASSFGGPEGNYGYTF. The chain uses TRBV28 and TRBJ1-2; the D gene is possibly TRBD1 (6 bases). CDR3 length: 16 amino acids. Germline V lookup: CDR1 MDHEN, CDR2 SYDVKM. The ends were cut back, 3 bases at V and 1 base at J, with 15 bases in the middle.

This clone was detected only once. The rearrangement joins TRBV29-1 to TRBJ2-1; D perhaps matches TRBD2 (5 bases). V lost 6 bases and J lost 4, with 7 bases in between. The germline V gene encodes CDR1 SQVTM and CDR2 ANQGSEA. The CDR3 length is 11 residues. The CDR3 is CSVVAYNEQFF. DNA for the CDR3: TGCAGCGTAGTAGCGTACAATGAGCAGTTCTTC.

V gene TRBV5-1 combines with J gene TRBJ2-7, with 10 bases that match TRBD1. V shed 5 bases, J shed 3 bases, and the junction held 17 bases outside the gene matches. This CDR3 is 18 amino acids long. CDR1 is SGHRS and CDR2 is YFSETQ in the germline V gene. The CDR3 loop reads CASSLRQGARGVFYEQYF. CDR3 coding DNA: TGCGCCAGCAGTCTGAGACAGGGGGCCCGAGGAGTTTTCTACGAGCAGTACTTC.

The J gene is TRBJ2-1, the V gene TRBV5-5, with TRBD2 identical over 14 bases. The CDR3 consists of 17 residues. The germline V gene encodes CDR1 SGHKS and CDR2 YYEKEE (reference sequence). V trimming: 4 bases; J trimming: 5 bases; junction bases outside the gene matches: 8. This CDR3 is CASSPETSGRVDNEQFF. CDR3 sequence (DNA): TGTGCCAGCAGCCCTGAGACTAGCGGGAGGGTAGACAATGAGCAGTTCTTC.